This TCR beta chain was identified in a study of glioma-infiltrating T cells after dendritic cell vaccination. The immunoSEQ assay amplified TCRB CDR3 from up to roughly 2 ug DNA. Sequenced by immunoSEQ multiplex PCR; TCRdb stores in-frame clones only, minus some. The table shows 80,000 to 100,000 clones, with roughly 80% occurring only once. Time point described: after dendritic cell vaccination, including at tumor progression/relapse. Fresh-frozen tumor tissue and more than two years of survival data were available for all. This CDR3 is 12 amino acids long. The ends lost 6 bases at V and 5 bases at J; junction bases unmatched: 5. Germline V gene sequence: CDR1 SQVTM, CDR2 ANQGSEA.

Sequenced material: blood, taken after dendritic cell vaccination. V usage is TRBV29-1 and J usage is TRBJ2-3; 7 positions agree with TRBD2. The origin of this receptor is a human donor with glioblastoma. CDR3 in amino acids: CSVGTSVDTQYF. As DNA, the CDR3 is TGCAGCGTCGGCACTAGCGTAGATACGCAGTATTTT.